This T cell receptor beta chain was retrieved from a study of radiation and T cells in renal cell carcinoma. This table comes from immunoSEQ multiplex PCR, and its TCRdb copy is limited to in-frame clones, with some not included. The data contain just over 95,000 clones, roughly 82% of them singletons. Time point defined: blood 4 weeks post-SBRT, at nephrectomy. As to treatment: 15 Gy SBRT to primary tumor, nephrectomy 4 weeks later. Serial blood draws occurred at baseline and 2 and 4 weeks post-SBRT. Material: blood, obtained from a patient whose treatment included radiotherapy and nephrectomy. This TCR derives from a man aged 55 to 69 with renal cell carcinoma.

CDR3: CASSLDQNYGYTF. For the CDR3, the DNA is TGTGCCAGCAGCTTAGATCAGAACTATGGCTACACCTTC. The chain has TRBV7-2 and TRBJ1-2; no clear D gene. Germline CDR1 SGHTA, CDR2 FQGNSA. V shed 1 base and J shed 2 bases, with 5 bases lying between them. The CDR3 is 13 amino acids. Full variable domain (outside the CDR3, taken from reference TRBV7-2 and TRBJ1-2): GAGVSQSPSNKVTEKGKDVELRCDPISGHTALYWYRQSLGQGLEFLIYFQGNSAPDKSGLPSDRFSAERTGGSVSTLTIQRTQQEDSAVYLCASSLDQNYGYTFGSGTRLTVV.